This TCR beta chain was sequenced in a study of OX40 agonist ivuxolimab in advanced cancers. Whole-study results and caveats: It was also the case that some nonresponders had low normalized T-cell clonal expansion.

This clone was counted between two and nine times. Its antigen is as yet unknown. TCRdb's table, derived via immunoSEQ multiplex PCR, lists solely in-frame clones and lacks some. The table shows 40,000 to 45,000 clones, with around nine tenths occurring only once. The material was CD4+ or CD8+ T cells sorted from blood, obtained in a trial of the OX40 agonist ivuxolimab. This clonotype originated in an adult with an advanced solid tumor such as melanoma, head and neck, liver or kidney cancer.

As DNA, the CDR3 is TGTGCCAGCAGCCCCACGGTACGCGAGCAGTACTTC. This gives the protein CASSPTVREQYF. The chain has TRBV28 and TRBJ2-7; D unclear. The CDR3 loop spans 12 amino acids. V dropped 6 bases and J dropped 6 bases, with 12 bases sitting between them. CDR1 and CDR2 (germline): MDHEN, SYDVKM.